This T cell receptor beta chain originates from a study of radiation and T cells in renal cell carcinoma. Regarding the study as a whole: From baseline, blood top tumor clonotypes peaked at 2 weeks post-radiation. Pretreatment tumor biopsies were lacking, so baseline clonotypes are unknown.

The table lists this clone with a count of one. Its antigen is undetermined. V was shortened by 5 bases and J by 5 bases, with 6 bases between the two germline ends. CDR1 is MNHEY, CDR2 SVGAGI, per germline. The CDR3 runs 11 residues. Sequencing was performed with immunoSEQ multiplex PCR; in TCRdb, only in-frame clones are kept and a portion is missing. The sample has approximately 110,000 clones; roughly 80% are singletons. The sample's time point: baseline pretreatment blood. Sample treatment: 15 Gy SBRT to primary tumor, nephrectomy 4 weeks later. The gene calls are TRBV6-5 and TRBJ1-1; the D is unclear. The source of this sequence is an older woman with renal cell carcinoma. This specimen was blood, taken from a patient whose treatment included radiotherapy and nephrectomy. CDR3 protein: CASSEGTEAFF. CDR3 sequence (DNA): TGTGCCAGCAGTGAAGGGACTGAAGCTTTCTTT.